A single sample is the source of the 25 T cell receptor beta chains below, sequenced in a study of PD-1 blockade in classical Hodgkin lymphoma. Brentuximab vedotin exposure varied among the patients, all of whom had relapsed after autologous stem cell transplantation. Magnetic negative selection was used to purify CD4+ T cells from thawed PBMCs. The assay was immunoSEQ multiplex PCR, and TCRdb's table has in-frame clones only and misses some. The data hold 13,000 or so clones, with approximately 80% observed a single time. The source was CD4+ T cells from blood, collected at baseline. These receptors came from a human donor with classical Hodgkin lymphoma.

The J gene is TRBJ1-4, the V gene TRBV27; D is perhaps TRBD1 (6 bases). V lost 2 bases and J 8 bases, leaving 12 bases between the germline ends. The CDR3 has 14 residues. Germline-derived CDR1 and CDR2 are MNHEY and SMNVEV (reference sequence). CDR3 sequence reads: CASSLRQGIEKLFF. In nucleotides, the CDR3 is TGTGCCAGCAGTTTAAGGCAGGGGATCGAAAAACTGTTTTTT.

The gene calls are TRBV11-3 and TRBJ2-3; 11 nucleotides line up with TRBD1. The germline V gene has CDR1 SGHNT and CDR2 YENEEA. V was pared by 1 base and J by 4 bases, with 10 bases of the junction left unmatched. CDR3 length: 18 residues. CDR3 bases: TGTGCCAGCAGCTTAGCGGACAGGGGGCATGGATCAGCAGATACGCAGTATTTT. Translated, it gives CASSLADRGHGSADTQYF. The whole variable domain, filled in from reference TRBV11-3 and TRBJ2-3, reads EAGVVQSPRYKIIEKKQPVAFWCNPISGHNTLYWYLQNLGQGPELLIRYENEEAVDDSQLPKDRFSAERLKGVDSTLKIQPAELGDSAVYLCASSLADRGHGSADTQYFGPGTRLTVL.

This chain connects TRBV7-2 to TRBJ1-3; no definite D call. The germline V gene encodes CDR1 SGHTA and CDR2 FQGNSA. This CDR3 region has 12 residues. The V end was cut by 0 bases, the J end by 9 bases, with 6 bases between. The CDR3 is CASSLASSTIYF. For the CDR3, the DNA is TGTGCCAGCAGCTTAGCGTCTAGCACCATATATTTT.

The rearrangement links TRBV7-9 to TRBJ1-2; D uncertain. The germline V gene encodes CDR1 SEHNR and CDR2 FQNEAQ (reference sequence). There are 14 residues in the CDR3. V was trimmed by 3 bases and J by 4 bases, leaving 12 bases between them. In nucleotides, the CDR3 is TGTGCCAGCAGCTTCTTACCCGCTGCCTATGGCTACACCTTC. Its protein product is CASSFLPAAYGYTF.

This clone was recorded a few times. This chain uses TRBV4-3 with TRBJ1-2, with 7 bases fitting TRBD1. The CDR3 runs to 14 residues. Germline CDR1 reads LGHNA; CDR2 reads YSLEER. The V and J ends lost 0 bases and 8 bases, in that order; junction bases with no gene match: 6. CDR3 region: CASSQDLGGRGYTF. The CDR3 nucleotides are TGCGCCAGCAGCCAAGATTTAGGGGGCCGGGGCTACACCTTC.

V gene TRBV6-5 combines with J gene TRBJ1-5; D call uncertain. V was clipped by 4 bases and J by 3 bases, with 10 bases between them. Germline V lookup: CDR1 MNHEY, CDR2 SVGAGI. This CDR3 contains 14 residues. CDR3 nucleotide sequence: TGTGCCAGCAGTTTACTGGGGTCCAATCAGCCCCAGCATTTT. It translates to CASSLLGSNQPQHF.

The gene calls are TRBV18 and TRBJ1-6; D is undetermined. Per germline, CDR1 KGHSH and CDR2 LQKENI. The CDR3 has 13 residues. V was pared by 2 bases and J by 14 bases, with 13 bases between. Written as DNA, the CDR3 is TGTGCCAGCTCACCAGGTCAACGAAGGGCCCTCCACTTT. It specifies CASSPGQRRALHF. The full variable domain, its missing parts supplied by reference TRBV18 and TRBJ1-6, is NAGVMQNPRHLVRRRGQEARLRCSPMKGHSHVYWYRQLPEEGLKFMVYLQKENIIDESGMPKERFSAEFPKEGPSILRIQQVVRGDSAAYFCASSPGQRRALHFGNGTRLTVT.

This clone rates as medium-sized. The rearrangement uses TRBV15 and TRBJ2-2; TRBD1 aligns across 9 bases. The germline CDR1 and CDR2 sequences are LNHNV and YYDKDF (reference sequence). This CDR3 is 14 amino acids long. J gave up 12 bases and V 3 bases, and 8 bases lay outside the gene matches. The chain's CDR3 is CATSRGQGGGQLFF. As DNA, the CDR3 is TGTGCCACCAGCAGGGGACAGGGTGGTGGTCAGCTGTTTTTT. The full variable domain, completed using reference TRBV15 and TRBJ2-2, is DAMVIQNPRYQVTQFGKPVTLSCSQTLNHNVMYWYQQKSSQAPKLLFHYYDKDFNNEADTPDNFQSRRPNTSFCFLDIRSPGLGDTAMYLCATSRGQGGGQLFFGEGSRLTVL.

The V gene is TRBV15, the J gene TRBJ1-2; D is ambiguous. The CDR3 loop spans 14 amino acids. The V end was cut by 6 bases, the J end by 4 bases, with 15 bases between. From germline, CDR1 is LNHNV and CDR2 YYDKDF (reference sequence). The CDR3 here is CATRFSEGFYGYTF. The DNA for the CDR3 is TGTGCCACCAGATTCTCAGAGGGCTTCTATGGCTACACCTTC.

The CDR3 protein is CASSLWSSGLSGYTF. The CDR3 coding sequence is TGTGCCAGCAGTTTATGGAGCTCAGGTCTAAGTGGCTACACCTTC. This chain connects TRBV27 to TRBJ1-2, with D unclear. The CDR3 contains 15 residues. Germline assignment: CDR1 MNHEY and CDR2 SMNVEV (reference sequence). V lost 1 base and J 7 bases, leaving 16 bases between the germline ends.

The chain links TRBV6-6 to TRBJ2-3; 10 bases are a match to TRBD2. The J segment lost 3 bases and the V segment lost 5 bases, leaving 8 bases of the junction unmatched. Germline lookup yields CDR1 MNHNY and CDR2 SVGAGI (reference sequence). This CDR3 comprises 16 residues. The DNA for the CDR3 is TGTGCCAGCAGTCTTAATAGCGGGGGGCATACAGATACGCAGTATTTT. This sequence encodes CASSLNSGGHTDTQYF.

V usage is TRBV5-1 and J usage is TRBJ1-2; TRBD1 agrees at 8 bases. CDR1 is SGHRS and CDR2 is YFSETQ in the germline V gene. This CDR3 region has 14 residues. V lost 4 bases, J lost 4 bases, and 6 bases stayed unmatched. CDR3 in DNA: TGCGCCAGCAGCATGGACAGGGCTCGCTATGGCTACACCTTC. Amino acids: CASSMDRARYGYTF.

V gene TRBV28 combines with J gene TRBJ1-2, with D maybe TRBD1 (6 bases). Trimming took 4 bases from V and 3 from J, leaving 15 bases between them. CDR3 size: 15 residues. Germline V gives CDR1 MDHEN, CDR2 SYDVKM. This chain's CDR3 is CASSSPWGRDYGYTF. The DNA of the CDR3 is TGTGCCAGCAGTTCCCCGTGGGGGCGCGACTATGGCTACACCTTC.

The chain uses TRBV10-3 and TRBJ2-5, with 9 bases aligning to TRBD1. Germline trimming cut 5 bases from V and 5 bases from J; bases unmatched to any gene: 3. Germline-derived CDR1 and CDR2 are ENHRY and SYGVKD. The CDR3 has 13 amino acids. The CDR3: CAISLDRGETQYF. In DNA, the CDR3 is TGTGCCATCAGTCTCGACAGGGGGGAGACCCAGTACTTC.

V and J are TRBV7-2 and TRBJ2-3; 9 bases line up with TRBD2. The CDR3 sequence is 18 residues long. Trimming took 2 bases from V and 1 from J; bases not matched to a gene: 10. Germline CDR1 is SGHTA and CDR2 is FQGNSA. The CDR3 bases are TGTGCCAGCAGCTTACAGGGGGGAGCGGGGGGCCGCACAGATACGCAGTATTTT. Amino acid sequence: CASSLQGGAGGRTDTQYF.

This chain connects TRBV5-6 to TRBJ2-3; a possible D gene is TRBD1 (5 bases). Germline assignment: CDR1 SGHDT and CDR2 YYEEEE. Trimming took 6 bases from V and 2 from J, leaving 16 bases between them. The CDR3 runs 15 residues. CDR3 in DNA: TGTGCCAGCACCTCAGGGTTGGGATCCACAGATACGCAGTATTTT. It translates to CASTSGLGSTDTQYF.

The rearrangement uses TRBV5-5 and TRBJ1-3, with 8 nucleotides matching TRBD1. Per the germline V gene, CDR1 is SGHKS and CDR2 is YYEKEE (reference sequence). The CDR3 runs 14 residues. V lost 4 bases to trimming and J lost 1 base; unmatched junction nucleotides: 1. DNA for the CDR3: TGTGCCAGCAGCCGGACAGGGTCTGGAAACACCATATATTTT. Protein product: CASSRTGSGNTIYF.

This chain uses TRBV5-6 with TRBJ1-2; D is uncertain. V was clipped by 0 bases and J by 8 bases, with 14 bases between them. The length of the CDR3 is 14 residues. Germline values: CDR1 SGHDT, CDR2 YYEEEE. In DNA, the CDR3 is TGTGCCAGCAGCTTGGCCGTGGGAAGGTTAGGCTACACCTTC. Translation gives CASSLAVGRLGYTF.

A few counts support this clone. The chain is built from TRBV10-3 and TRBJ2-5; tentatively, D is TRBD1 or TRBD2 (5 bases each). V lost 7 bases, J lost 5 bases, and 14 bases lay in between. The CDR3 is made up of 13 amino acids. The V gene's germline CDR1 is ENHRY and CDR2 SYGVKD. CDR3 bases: TGTGCCATCACGGCGGGCAGGGAGGAGACCCAGTACTTC. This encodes CAITAGREETQYF.

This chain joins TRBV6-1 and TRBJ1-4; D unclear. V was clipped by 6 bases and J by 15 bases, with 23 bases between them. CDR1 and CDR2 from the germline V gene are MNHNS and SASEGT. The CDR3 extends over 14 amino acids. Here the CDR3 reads CASSQNFRSGGLFF. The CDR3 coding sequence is TGTGCCAGCAGCCAGAACTTTAGGAGTGGAGGGTTGTTTTTT.

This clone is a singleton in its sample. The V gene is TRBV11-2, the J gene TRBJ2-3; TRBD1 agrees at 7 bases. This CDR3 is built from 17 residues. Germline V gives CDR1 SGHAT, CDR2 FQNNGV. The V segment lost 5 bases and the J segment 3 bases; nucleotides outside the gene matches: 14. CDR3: CASSPHGMARGTDTQYF. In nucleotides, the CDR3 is TGTGCCAGCAGCCCGCACGGGATGGCCAGGGGGACAGATACGCAGTATTTT.

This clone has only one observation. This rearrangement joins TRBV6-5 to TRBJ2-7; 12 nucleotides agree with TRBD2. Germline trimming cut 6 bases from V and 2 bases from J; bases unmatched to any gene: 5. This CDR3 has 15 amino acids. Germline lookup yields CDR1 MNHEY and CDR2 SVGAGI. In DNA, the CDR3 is TGTGCCAGCAGCCTCGGACTAGCGGGGACCTACGAGCAGTACTTC. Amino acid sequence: CASSLGLAGTYEQYF.

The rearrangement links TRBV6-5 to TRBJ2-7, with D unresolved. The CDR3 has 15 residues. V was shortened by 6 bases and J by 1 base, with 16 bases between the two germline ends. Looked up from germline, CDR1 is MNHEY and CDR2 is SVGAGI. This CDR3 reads CASRNSPAESYEQYF. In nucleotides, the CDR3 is TGTGCCAGCAGGAACTCACCGGCGGAATCCTACGAGCAGTACTTC.

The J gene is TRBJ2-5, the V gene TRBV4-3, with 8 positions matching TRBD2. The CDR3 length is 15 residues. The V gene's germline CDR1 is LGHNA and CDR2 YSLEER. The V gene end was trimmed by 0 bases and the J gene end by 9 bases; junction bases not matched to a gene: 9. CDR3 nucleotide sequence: TGCGCCAGCAGCCAAGACGGGTCAGCGGGGGCTTCCCAGTACTTC. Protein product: CASSQDGSAGASQYF.

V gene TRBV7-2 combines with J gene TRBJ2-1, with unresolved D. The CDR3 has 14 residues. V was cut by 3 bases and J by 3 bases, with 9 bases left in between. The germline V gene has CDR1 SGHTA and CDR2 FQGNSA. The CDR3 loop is CASSFSAYYNEQFF. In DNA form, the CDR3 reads TGTGCCAGCAGCTTCAGTGCCTACTACAATGAGCAGTTCTTC.